The clone carrying this TCR beta chain came up a few times. iRepertoire HTBI primers and Arm-PCR of CDR3 regions built TCR beta libraries. TCRdb analysed the multiplex PCR reads with MiXCR anew, one entry per CDR3 protein. The data contain over 300,000 distinct CDR3 sequences, about 20% of them singletons. The time point denotes: persistent/refractory GD, antithyroid drugs over 5 years with positive TRAb. PBMCs provided the RNA from which the TCR library was made. The data derive from a study of regulatory T cells in long-lasting Graves disease. The sequencing used peripheral blood mononuclear cells (PBMCs), collected when the disease was refractory, from a patient treated with antithyroid drugs. The sequence was collected from a female donor with Graves disease.

CDR3 sequence: CAWSPGQGPRYQPQHF. In DNA form, the CDR3 reads TGTGCCTGGAGTCCAGGACAGGGGCCAAGGTATCAGCCCCAGCATTTT. The rearrangement links TRBV30 to TRBJ1-5, with 9 bases fitting TRBD1. The CDR3 is 16 amino acids. The germline V gene has CDR1 GTSNPN and CDR2 SVGIG (reference sequence). J gave up 5 bases and V 2 bases, and 10 bases lay outside the gene matches.